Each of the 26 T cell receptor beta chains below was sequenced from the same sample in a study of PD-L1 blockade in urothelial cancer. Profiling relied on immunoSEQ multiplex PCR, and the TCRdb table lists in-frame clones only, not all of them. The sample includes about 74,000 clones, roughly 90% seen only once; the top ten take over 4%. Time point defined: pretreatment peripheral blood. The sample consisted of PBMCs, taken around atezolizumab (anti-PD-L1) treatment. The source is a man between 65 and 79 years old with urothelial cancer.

The CDR3 coding sequence is TGTGCCAGCAGTGAACGGGGCACTGAAGCTTTCTTT. Amino acids: CASSERGTEAFF. The chain carries TRBV2 and TRBJ1-1; D remains ambiguous. The CDR3 spans 12 residues. Trimming pared 2 bases from V and 4 bases from J, leaving 5 bases between. Germline values: CDR1 SNHLY, CDR2 FYNNEI.

CDR3 protein: CASSQGQGTGDTQYF. The CDR3, as DNA: TGCGCCAGCAGTCAGGGACAGGGAACAGGAGATACGCAGTATTTT. The J gene is TRBJ2-3, the V gene TRBV10-1; the match to TRBD1 covers 9 bases. The CDR3 runs 15 residues. V shed 5 bases and J 5 bases; nucleotides not matched to a gene: 8. Germline CDR1 WNHNN, CDR2 SYGVQD (reference sequence).

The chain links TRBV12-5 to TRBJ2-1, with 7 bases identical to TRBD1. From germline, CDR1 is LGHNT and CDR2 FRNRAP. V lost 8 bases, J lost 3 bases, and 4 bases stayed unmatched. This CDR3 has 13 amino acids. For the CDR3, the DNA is TGTGCTAGTTCGACAGGGCTCTACAATGAGCAGTTCTTC. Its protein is CASSTGLYNEQFF.

The CDR3 here is CASSNRGANQPQHF. The DNA for the CDR3 is TGTGCCAGCAGTAACAGGGGGGCCAATCAGCCCCAGCATTTT. The V call is TRBV6-1, the J call TRBJ1-5, with TRBD1 matching 8 bases. From germline, CDR1 is MNHNS and CDR2 SASEGT. The CDR3 covers 14 residues. J was trimmed by 3 bases and V by 5 bases; bases with no gene match: 3.

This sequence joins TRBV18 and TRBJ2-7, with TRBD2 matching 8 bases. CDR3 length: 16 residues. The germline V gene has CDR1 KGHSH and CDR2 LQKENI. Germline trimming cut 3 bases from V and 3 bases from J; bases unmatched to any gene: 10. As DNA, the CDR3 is TGTGCCAGCTCACCGATAGACAGCGGGGGTTTCTACGAGCAGTACTTC. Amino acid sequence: CASSPIDSGGFYEQYF.

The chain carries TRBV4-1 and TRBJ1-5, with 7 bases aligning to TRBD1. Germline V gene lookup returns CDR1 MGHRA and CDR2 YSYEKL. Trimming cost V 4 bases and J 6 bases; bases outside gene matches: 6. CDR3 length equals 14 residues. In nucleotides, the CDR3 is TGCGCCAGCAGCCTGACAGGGACGGGTCAGCCCCAGCATTTT. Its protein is CASSLTGTGQPQHF.

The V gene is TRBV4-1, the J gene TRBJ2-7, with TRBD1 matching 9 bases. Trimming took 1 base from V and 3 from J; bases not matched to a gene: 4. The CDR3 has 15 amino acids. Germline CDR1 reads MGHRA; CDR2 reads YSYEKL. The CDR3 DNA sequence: TGCGCCAGCAGCCAAGGAGGGACAGGGAACTACGAGCAGTACTTC. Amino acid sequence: CASSQGGTGNYEQYF.

CDR3 nucleotides: TGTGCCAGCAGCTCCTTTGGACAGGGCGGCCAGCCCCAGCATTTT. It codes for CASSSFGQGGQPQHF. The chain links TRBV7-6 to TRBJ1-5, with 8 nucleotides matching TRBD1. This CDR3 contains 15 residues. J lost 7 bases, V lost 4 bases, and 9 bases had no gene match. CDR1 SGHVS and CDR2 FNYEAQ come from the germline V gene.

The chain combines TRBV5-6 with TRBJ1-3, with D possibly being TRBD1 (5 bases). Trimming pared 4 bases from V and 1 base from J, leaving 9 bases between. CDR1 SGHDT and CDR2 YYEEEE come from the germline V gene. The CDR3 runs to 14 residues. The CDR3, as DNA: TGTGCCAGCAGCAACAGGTGGTCTGGAAACACCATATATTTT. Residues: CASSNRWSGNTIYF.

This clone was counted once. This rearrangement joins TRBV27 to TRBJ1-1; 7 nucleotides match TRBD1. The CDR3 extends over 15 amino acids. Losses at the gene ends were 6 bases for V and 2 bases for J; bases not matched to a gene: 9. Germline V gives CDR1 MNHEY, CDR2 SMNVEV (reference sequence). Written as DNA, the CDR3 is TGTGCCAGCAGCCTGACAGGGAACCTAAACACTGAAGCTTTCTTT. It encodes CASSLTGNLNTEAFF.

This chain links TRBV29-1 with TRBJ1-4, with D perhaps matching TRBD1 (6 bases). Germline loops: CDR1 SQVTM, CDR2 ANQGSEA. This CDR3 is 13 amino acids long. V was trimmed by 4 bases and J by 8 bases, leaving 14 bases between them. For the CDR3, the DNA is TGCAGCGTTGTTATAGGACAGAAAGAAAAACTGTTTTTT. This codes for CSVVIGQKEKLFF.

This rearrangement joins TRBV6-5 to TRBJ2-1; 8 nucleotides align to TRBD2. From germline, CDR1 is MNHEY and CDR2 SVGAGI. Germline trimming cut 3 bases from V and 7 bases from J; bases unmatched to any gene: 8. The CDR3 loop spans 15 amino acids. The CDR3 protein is CASSYQAGVRNEQFF. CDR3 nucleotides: TGTGCCAGCAGTTATCAAGCGGGGGTTCGGAATGAGCAGTTCTTC.

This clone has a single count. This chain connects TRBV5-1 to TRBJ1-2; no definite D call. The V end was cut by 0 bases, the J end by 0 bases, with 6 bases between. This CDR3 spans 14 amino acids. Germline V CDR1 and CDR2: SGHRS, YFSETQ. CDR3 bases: TGCGCCAGCAGCTTGGCAGATACTAACTATGGCTACACCTTC. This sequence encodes CASSLADTNYGYTF.

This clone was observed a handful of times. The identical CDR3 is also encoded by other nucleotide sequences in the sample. The CDR3 reads CASRLAGETQYF. CDR3 nucleotide sequence: TGTGCCAGCCGGCTCGCGGGAGAGACCCAGTACTTC. The chain joins TRBV2 to TRBJ2-5, with a possible D match to TRBD2 (5 bases). CDR3 length equals 12 residues. In germline, CDR1 is SNHLY, CDR2 FYNNEI. The ends were cut back, 8 bases at V and 4 bases at J, with 11 bases in the middle.

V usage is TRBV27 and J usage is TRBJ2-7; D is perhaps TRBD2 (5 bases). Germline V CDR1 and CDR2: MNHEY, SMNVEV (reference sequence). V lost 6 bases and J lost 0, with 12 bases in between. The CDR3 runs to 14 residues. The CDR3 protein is CASRDGLNSYEQYF. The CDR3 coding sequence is TGTGCCAGCAGGGACGGACTGAACTCCTACGAGCAGTACTTC.

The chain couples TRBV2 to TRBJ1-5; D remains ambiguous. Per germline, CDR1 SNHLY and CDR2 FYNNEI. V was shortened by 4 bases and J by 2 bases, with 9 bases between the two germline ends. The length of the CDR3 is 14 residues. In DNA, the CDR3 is TGTGCCAGCAGTGGGTTGATAGGCAATCAGCCCCAGCATTTT. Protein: CASSGLIGNQPQHF.

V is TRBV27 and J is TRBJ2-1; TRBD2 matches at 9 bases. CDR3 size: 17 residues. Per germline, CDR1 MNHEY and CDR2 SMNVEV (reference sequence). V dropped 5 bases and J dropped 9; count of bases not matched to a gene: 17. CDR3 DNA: TGTGCCAGCAGTGATAGGATAGCGGGAGCTTTTCGCCTTGAGCAGTTCTTC. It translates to CASSDRIAGAFRLEQFF.

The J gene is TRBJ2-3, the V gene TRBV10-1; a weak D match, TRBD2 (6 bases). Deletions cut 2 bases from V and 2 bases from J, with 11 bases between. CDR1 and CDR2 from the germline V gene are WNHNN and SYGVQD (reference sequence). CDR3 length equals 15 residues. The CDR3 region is CASSESPGATDTQYF. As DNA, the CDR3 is TGCGCCAGCAGTGAGAGTCCGGGAGCCACAGATACGCAGTATTTT.

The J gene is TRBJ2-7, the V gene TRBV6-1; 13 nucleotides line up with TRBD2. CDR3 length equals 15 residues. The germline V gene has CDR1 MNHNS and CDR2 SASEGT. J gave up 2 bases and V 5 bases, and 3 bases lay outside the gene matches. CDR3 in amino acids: CASSKLAGGAYEQYF. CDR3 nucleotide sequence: TGTGCCAGCAGTAAACTAGCGGGAGGGGCCTACGAGCAGTACTTC.

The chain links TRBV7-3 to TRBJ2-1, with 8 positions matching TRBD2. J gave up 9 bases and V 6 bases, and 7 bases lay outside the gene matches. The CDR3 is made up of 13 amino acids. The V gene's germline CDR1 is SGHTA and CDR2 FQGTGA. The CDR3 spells CASSREGRGEQFF. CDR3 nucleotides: TGTGCCAGCAGTCGGGAGGGCCGGGGTGAGCAGTTCTTC. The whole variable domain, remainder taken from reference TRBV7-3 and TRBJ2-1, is GAGVSQTPSNKVTEKGKYVELRCDPISGHTALYWYRQSLGQGPEFLIYFQGTGAADDSGLPNDRFFAVRPEGSVSTLKIQRTERGDSAVYLCASSREGRGEQFFGPGTRLTVL.

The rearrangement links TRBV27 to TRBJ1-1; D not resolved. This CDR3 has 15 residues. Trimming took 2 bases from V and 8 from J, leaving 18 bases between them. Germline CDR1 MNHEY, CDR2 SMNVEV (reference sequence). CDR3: CASSLAAGFYTEAFF. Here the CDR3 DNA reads TGTGCCAGCAGTTTAGCGGCGGGGTTTTATACAGAAGCTTTCTTT.

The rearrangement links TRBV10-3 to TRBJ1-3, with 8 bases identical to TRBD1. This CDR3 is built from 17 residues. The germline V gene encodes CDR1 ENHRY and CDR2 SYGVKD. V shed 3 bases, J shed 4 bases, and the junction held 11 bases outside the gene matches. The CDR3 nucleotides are TGTGCCATCAGTGACGGACAGGGACAACTTCTAGGAAACACCATATATTTT. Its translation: CAISDGQGQLLGNTIYF.

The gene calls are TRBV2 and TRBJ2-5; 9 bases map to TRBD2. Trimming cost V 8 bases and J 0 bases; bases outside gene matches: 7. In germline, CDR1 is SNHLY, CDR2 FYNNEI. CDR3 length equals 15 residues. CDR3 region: CASSSGRLNQETQYF. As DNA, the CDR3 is TGTGCCAGCTCCAGCGGGAGGTTAAACCAAGAGACCCAGTACTTC.

The CDR3 sequence: CATSTVPGEVGYTF. The DNA of the CDR3 is TGTGCCACCAGCACCGTCCCGGGGGAGGTTGGCTACACCTTC. The V gene is TRBV15, the J gene TRBJ1-2; D possibly corresponds to TRBD1 (5 bases). CDR3 length: 14 residues. V was clipped by 4 bases and J by 7 bases, with 16 bases between them. Germline CDR1 is LNHNV and CDR2 is YYDKDF (reference sequence).

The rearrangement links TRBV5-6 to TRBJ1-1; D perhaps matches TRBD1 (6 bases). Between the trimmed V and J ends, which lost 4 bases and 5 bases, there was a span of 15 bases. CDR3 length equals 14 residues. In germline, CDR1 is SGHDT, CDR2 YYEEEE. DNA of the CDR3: TGTGCCAGCAGCCCGGAAGGGGGAAGGACTGAAGCTTTCTTT. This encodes CASSPEGGRTEAFF.

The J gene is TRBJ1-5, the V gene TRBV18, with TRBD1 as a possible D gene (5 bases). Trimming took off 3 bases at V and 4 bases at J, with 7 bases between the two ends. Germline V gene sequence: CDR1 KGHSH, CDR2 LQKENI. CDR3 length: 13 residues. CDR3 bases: TGTGCCAGCTCACCCGACAGAAATCAGCCCCAGCATTTT. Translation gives CASSPDRNQPQHF. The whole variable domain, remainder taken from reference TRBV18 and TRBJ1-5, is NAGVMQNPRHLVRRRGQEARLRCSPMKGHSHVYWYRQLPEEGLKFMVYLQKENIIDESGMPKERFSAEFPKEGPSILRIQQVVRGDSAAYFCASSPDRNQPQHFGDGTRLSIL.